The rows below give T cell receptor beta chains drawn from one sample of a study of shared clonotypes between healthy human individuals. The protocol was immunoSEQ multiplex PCR, while the TCRdb copy is restricted to in-frame clones and leaves out a portion. The sample consists of a few million clones, approximately 95% of them appearing once. The sample taken for sequencing was naive CD4+ T cells from PBMCs. All receptors come from a man aged 18 to 29 in good health. Some clones in this sample may be carry-over from other donors' samples. Each CDR3 is given with its conserved first and last residue. A D gene is named only where the DNA matches it firmly. Rows may omit the clone size; those that give it use once, few, many or a size class.

NA | TRBJ2-5 | NA | TRBV7-2 | TGTGCCAGCAGTTCACGGTTGTGGGAGACCCAGTACTTC | CASSSRLWETQYF
NA | TRBJ2-7 | NA | TRBV28 | TGTGCCAGCCGGTGGGCAGACGGCGAGCAGTACTTC | CASRWADGEQYF
TRBD1 | TRBJ2-7 | NA | TRBV19 | TGTGCCAGTAGTATAGCAGGACAGGGAGCATACGAGCAGTACTTC | CASSIAGQGAYEQYF
NA | TRBJ2-3 | NA | TRBV12-5 | TGTGCTAGTGGTTTGGGGGTAGCGGAAACAGATACGCAGTATTTT | CASGLGVAETDTQYF
TRBD2 | TRBJ2-5 | NA | TRBV4-2 | TGTGCCAGCAGCCAAGAAAGCGGGAGGGCCGAGACCCAGTACTTC | CASSQESGRAETQYF
NA | TRBJ1-5 | NA | TRBV18 | TGTGCCAGCTCACCAAATGGGGGTTCTGATCAGCCCCAGCATTTT | CASSPNGGSDQPQHF
NA | TRBJ1-1 | NA | TRBV7-9 | TGTGCCAGCGTCTCGGGCGGGGAGAACACTGAAGCTTTCTTT | CASVSGGENTEAFF
TRBD1 | TRBJ1-5 | few | TRBV6-5 | TGTGCCAGCAGTTACCAACAGGGGCTTCAGCCCCAGCATTTT | CASSYQQGLQPQHF
TRBD2 | TRBJ2-1 | NA | TRBV7-3 | TGTGCCAGCAGCTTAGGGACTAGGGTAGTCCAGGATGAGCAGTTCTTC | CASSLGTRVVQDEQFF
TRBD2 | TRBJ2-5 | once | TRBV19 | TGTGCCAGTAGTTTAGGACTAGCGGTCCAAGAGACCCAGTACTTC | CASSLGLAVQETQYF
TRBD2 | TRBJ2-3 | NA | TRBV7-9 | TGTGCAAACGGCTTAGCGGGTTCAGATACGCAGTATTTT | CANGLAGSDTQYF
TRBD2 | TRBJ2-1 | once | TRBV7-2 | TGTGCCAGCAGCCCCCCCGTCCGGCTAGCGGGAGGGGTGGGCAATGAGCAGTTCTTC | CASSPPVRLAGGVGNEQFF
TRBD2 | TRBJ2-1 | NA | TRBV5-4 | TGTGCCAGCAGAATAGCGGGAGGTATCAATGAGCAGTTCTTC | CASRIAGGINEQFF
TRBD1 | TRBJ2-5 | once | TRBV20-1 | TGCAGTGCTGCCGGCAGGGGGCTTTACTTC | CSAAGRGLYF
NA | TRBJ2-1 | NA | TRBV11-2 | TGTGCCAGCAGCGTCGGCGGGCGGAACAGTGAGCAGTTCTTC | CASSVGGRNSEQFF
NA | TRBJ1-3 | NA | TRBV10-3 | TGTGCCATGGGAGGGCCGAGTACCCAAGGAAACACCATATATTTT | CAMGGPSTQGNTIYF
TRBD1 | TRBJ2-7 | NA | TRBV4-3 | TGCGCCAGCAGCCTGAGGGCGGGACAGGTCGCCTACGAGCAGTACTTC | CASSLRAGQVAYEQYF
TRBD2 | TRBJ2-1 | NA | TRBV6-5 | TGTGCCAGCAGGGGACCGGGACTAGCGGGGAATGAGCAGTTCTTC | CASRGPGLAGNEQFF
NA | TRBJ1-1 | few | TRBV5-4 | TGTGCCAGCAGCTTTGAGGTGAACACTGAAGCTTTCTTT | CASSFEVNTEAFF
NA | TRBJ1-5 | NA | TRBV28 | TGTGCCAGCAGTCCGGACCCTCAAGCCCAGCATTTT | CASSPDPQAQHF
TRBD2 | TRBJ2-1 | NA | TRBV18 | TGTGCCAGCTCAGACCGGACTAGCGGGAGACTCTATGAGCAGTTCTTC | CASSDRTSGRLYEQFF
TRBD2 | TRBJ2-1 | NA | TRBV7-3 | TGTGCCAGCAGCTCGAGGACTAGCGGGAGCGATGAGCAGTTCTTC | CASSSRTSGSDEQFF
TRBD1 | TRBJ2-7 | NA | TRBV5-1 | TGCGCCAGCAGCCGTGGACAGGGGGAAGAGGAGCAGTACTTC | CASSRGQGEEEQYF
TRBD1 | TRBJ2-6 | NA | TRBV27 | TGTGCCAGCAGGACAGGGGTAAAGGCTGGGGCCAACGTCCTGACTTTC | CASRTGVKAGANVLTF
NA | TRBJ1-1 | few | TRBV30 | TGTGCTAGGAACAGGCTCTGGGATGGTACTGAAGCTTTCTTT | CARNRLWDGTEAFF
TRBD2 | TRBJ2-1 | NA | TRBV4-2 | TGTGCCAGCAGCCAACACACTAGCGGGAGGTTAACCTACAATGAGCAGTTCTTC | CASSQHTSGRLTYNEQFF
TRBD1 | TRBJ2-3 | NA | TRBV4-1 | TGCGCCAGCAGCCAAGATTCAATCGGACAGGGTCTCACAGATACGCAGTATTTT | CASSQDSIGQGLTDTQYF
NA | TRBJ2-7 | NA | TRBV7-2 | TGTGCCAGCAGCTGGACCTTGGGGCCCGCCTACGAGCAGTACTTC | CASSWTLGPAYEQYF
TRBD2 | TRBJ2-1 | NA | TRBV6-5 | TGTGCCAGCAGTTACTCGATCCTAGCGGAAGGGAATGAGCAGTTCTTC | CASSYSILAEGNEQFF
TRBD2 | TRBJ2-1 | once | TRBV5-8 | TGTGCCAGCAGCTTACCGGGACTAGCTTCCAATGAGCAGTTCTTC | CASSLPGLASNEQFF
NA | TRBJ2-3 | NA | TRBV6-1 | TGTGCCAGCAGTGAGACACCCCCAGATACGCAGTATTTT | CASSETPPDTQYF
NA | TRBJ2-7 | NA | TRBV7-9 | TGTGCCAGCAGCTTGGGCGGGGACGCGGCTTACGAGCAGTACTTC | CASSLGGDAAYEQYF
NA | TRBJ2-3 | NA | TRBV5-1 | TGCGCCAGCAGCACAGACTCAGATACGCAGTATTTT | CASSTDSDTQYF
NA | TRBJ2-7 | NA | TRBV18 | TGTGCCAGCTCATTACGGACAGATATCTCCTACGAGCAGTACTTC | CASSLRTDISYEQYF
NA | TRBJ2-1 | NA | TRBV9 | TGTGCCAGCAGCGTAACCGGGGCCAAATACAATGAGCAGTTCTTC | CASSVTGAKYNEQFF
NA | TRBJ2-7 | NA | TRBV29-1 | TGCAGCGTTGGTGGCAAACTATCCTACGAGCAGTACTTC | CSVGGKLSYEQYF
NA | TRBJ1-2 | NA | TRBV28 | TGTGCCAGCAGTTTTAACAGGGCATTCCTTGGCTACACCTTC | CASSFNRAFLGYTF
NA | TRBJ2-7 | NA | TRBV7-3 | TGTGCCAGCAGCCGAACCGGGACATCGGGGGATTACGAGCAGTACTTC | CASSRTGTSGDYEQYF
NA | TRBJ1-3 | NA | TRBV6-1 | TGTGCCAGCAGTGAACAGGGGTCCGGAAACACCATATATTTT | CASSEQGSGNTIYF
NA | TRBJ2-2 | NA | TRBV9 | TGTGCCAGCAGTCCCGGGACTCTTTACACCGGGGAGCTGTTTTTT | CASSPGTLYTGELFF
TRBD2 | TRBJ2-7 | NA | TRBV5-1 | TGCGCCAGCAGCTTACTAGCGGGAGGGCCGGAGCTCTACGAGCAGTACTTC | CASSLLAGGPELYEQYF
NA | TRBJ2-5 | NA | TRBV5-1 | TGCGCCAGCAGCTTGATCCCGGGGGAAGAGACCCAGTACTTC | CASSLIPGEETQYF
NA | TRBJ1-5 | few | TRBV30 | TGTGCCTGGAGGAGCCGTAGCAATCAGCCCCAGCATTTT | CAWRSRSNQPQHF
NA | TRBJ1-4 | NA | TRBV18 | TGTGCCAGCTCACCAAGGGGGGCCCGGGATGAAAAACTGTTTTTT | CASSPRGARDEKLFF
NA | TRBJ1-5 | NA | TRBV15 | TGTGCCACCAGCAGAGAGGGGAGGGGCGTTCAGCCCCAGCATTTT | CATSREGRGVQPQHF
TRBD1 | TRBJ2-7 | NA | TRBV13 | TGTGCCAGCAGCTCAGAGACAGGGAAAGGCGAGCAGTACTTC | CASSSETGKGEQYF
TRBD1 | TRBJ2-5 | NA | TRBV19 | TGTGCCAGTAGTTTAAATCCGGGACAGGGTTTTGAGACCCAGTACTTC | CASSLNPGQGFETQYF
NA | TRBJ1-4 | once | TRBV18 | TGTGCCAGCTCACCATGGGGGGAGGAACTGTTTTTT | CASSPWGEELFF
TRBD2 | TRBJ2-1 | NA | TRBV7-3 | TGTGCCAGCAGCCTGGGACTAGCGGAAAATGAGCAGTTCTTC | CASSLGLAENEQFF
TRBD1 | TRBJ1-1 | few | TRBV30 | TGTGCCTGGAGGCAGGGGGCTGAAGCTTTCTTT | CAWRQGAEAFF
NA | TRBJ2-1 | NA | TRBV28 | TGTGCCAGCAGTTTATCTAGAGGAGGCAATGAGCAGTTCTTC | CASSLSRGGNEQFF
NA | TRBJ2-1 | NA | TRBV7-3 | TGTGCCAGCAGCTTTTCTGGATCTTTCTACAATGAGCAGTTCTTC | CASSFSGSFYNEQFF
NA | TRBJ2-3 | NA | TRBV6-5 | TGTGCCAGCAGTTCCCTTTCCCCGCGCACAGATACGCAGTATTTT | CASSSLSPRTDTQYF
NA | TRBJ2-5 | once | TRBV9 | TGTGCCAGCAGCGTAGGAAGGATGGGGGGAGAGACCCAGTACTTC | CASSVGRMGGETQYF
NA | TRBJ2-6 | once | TRBV5-4 | TGTGCCAGCAGTCGAGGGGGGCCGGGGGCCAACGTCCTGACTTTC | CASSRGGPGANVLTF
NA | TRBJ1-5 | NA | TRBV9 | TGTGCCAGCAGCGCCTTGGGATCGAGGCAGCCCCAGCATTTT | CASSALGSRQPQHF
NA | TRBJ2-1 | NA | TRBV19 | TGTGCCAGTAGGGGGGTTTCAACACACGTGGATGAGCAGTTCTTC | CASRGVSTHVDEQFF
TRBD2 | TRBJ2-2 | NA | TRBV7-3 | TGTGCCAGCAGCTTCGGACTAGCGGGAGTGACCGGGGAGCTGTTTTTT | CASSFGLAGVTGELFF
NA | TRBJ1-1 | NA | TRBV2 | TGTGCCACCAATAAGGGCAACACTGAAGCTTTCTTT | CATNKGNTEAFF
NA | TRBJ2-7 | NA | TRBV10-3 | TGTGCCATCAGTGAGTCGGTTAGTAGCGGATATACCTACGAGCAGTACTTC | CAISESVSSGYTYEQYF